The T cell receptor (beta chain) under discussion was sequenced for a study of blood T cell repertoires in COVID-19 (dated by TCRdb to the early 2020s). For context, the study as a whole: Samples from collaborators originated in the United States, Italy and Spain and spanned both the acute and convalescent phases of COVID-19. The material from the prospective study consisted of cDNA or gDNA derived from T cells, B-cell-depleted T cells, or PBMCs. Sample metadata almost always included a de-identified subject ID, COVID-19 status, age in years and sex. Where HLA class I and class II types were available, the types were taken from metadata supplied by the sample provider, not from assay-based typing. Deeply sampled blood TCRbeta repertoires from subjects exposed to, actively infected with, or recovered from COVID-19 were included in the dataset. The samples were drawn from two sources: the first 160 participants of the ongoing ImmuneRACE study, and fewer than 1,500 subjects contributed by 6 global collaborators. The repertoires were made available in a free public database intended to serve as a resource for research on the immune response to SARS-CoV-2. What the authors observed across the whole study: How much clinical and demographic metadata was included differed by source and by participant, and the metadata was provided uncurated.

Points on this clone: Its antigen is still unknown. No quality values exist for individual bases; no much larger clone is one base distant.

The immunoSEQ Assay, a bias-controlled multiplex PCR, was used to amplify TCRbeta CDR3 regions from genomic DNA. Processing in the source paper ran as follows. The number of nucleated cells in each sample was estimated from the amplification of reference gene primers within the assay. To quantify the absolute abundance of each unique TCRbeta CDR3 rearrangement, sequence reads were collapsed and filtered. For each sample, productive Simpson clonality was calculated by taking the square root of Simpson's diversity index across productive rearrangements. TCRdb re-hosts the immuneACCESS table, in-frame sequences only. Its copies lack some clones; in the studies checked, an unresolved V gene accounts for under half of them, and the cause for the rest is not known. V and J calls plus clone size are reproduced from that table; the DNA served to infer D and trimming. In this sample the table shows 150,000 to 200,000 clones, roughly 82% of which occur a single time. The top ten clonotypes cover around 8.6% of the sample.

Enrolling through a virtual design, the prospective study's participants ranged in age from roughly 18 to 89 years and lived across approximately 25 United States geographic areas. To assign participants to cohorts, the prospective study relied on clinical history that participants themselves reported in a screening survey and a study questionnaire. Recovered participants in ImmuneRACE Cohort 3 were defined as having two consecutive negative NP/OP PCR tests, clearance from a healthcare professional, or resolution of symptoms. In the prospective study, whole blood, serum and a nasopharyngeal or oropharyngeal swab were collected from each participant by mobile phlebotomists. Additional blood draws and questionnaires over a roughly two-month period could optionally be provided by prospective study participants. Blood samples from the prospective study were shipped frozen or at room temperature prior to DNA extraction.

Looking up the germline V gene yields CDR1 MDHEN and CDR2 SYDVKM. From its cysteine to its phenylalanine, the CDR3 spans 14 amino acids. Only CDR3 DNA remains: 42 bases, in frame from the first base. Cut back by 3 bases and 1 base, the V and J ends lie 7 bases apart. Sequenced material: PBMCs or T cells enriched from blood (not recorded which). The clonotype comes from a woman under 40 who had recovered from COVID-19. The chain links TRBV28 with TRBJ1-3; no D gene can be assigned with confidence. The CDR3 reads CASSLRGSGNTIYF. The DNA sequence is TGTGCCAGCAGTTTGAGAGGGTCTGGAAACACCATATATTTT.